The 15 T cell receptor beta chains presented below share a single source sample, sequenced in a study of CXCR3-negative and CXCR3-positive naive CD8 T cells. The TRB libraries of cDNA were built by UMI-labeled 5' RACE. From its re-call of the 5' RACE reads, TCRdb lists each CDR3 protein once, without DNA. This table holds under 65,000 distinct CDR3 sequences. The specimen sequenced was memory CD8+ T cells from blood. The receptors derive from a human donor in good health. Some clones in this sample may be carry-over from other donors' samples.

V usage is TRBV29-1 and J usage is TRBJ2-3; the TRBD2 assignment by TCRdb is unverifiable without DNA. The CDR3 is 13 amino acids. The germline gives CDR1 SQVTM, CDR2 ANQGSEA. The CDR3 spells CSVPGALTDTQYF.

V and J are TRBV6-1 and TRBJ2-7; absent DNA, TCRdb's TRBD1 call cannot be checked. Germline-derived CDR1 and CDR2 are MNHNS and SASEGT. The CDR3 totals 15 residues. This chain's CDR3 is CASSSRTEGGYEQYF.

The chain is built from TRBV7-9 and TRBJ2-1; TCRdb names TRBD2, which stays unverified in the absence of DNA. Germline V gene sequence: CDR1 SEHNR, CDR2 FQNEAQ (reference sequence). There are 17 residues in the CDR3. The CDR3 protein is CASSSTTGHLNNNEQFF.

The V and J genes are TRBV6-2 or TRBV6-3 and TRBJ1-1; TCRdb indicates TRBD1, and absent DNA this call remains unverified. The CDR3 has 16 amino acids. The germline CDR1 and CDR2 sequences are MNHEY and SVGEGT. The CDR3 sequence: CASSYSRTGGNTEAFF.

The chain combines TRBV10-1 with TRBJ2-7. This CDR3 spans 12 amino acids. Per the germline V gene, CDR1 is WNHNN and CDR2 is SYGVQD (reference sequence). CDR3 sequence reads: CASSENSYEQYF.

This chain links TRBV28 with TRBJ1-3; TCRdb names TRBD1, which stays unverified in the absence of DNA. Germline assignment: CDR1 MDHEN and CDR2 SYDVKM. CDR3 length: 14 residues. The CDR3 reads CASFGTASGNTIYF.

The rearrangement joins TRBV9 to TRBJ2-7. Germline V gene sequence: CDR1 SGDLS, CDR2 YYNGEE. The CDR3 totals 14 residues. The CDR3: CASSVGVDSYEQYF.

The V and J genes are TRBV7-2 and TRBJ2-7. From germline, CDR1 is SGHTA and CDR2 FQGNSA. CDR3 length: 15 amino acids. The CDR3 is CASSRASEVSYEQYF.

The V call is TRBV20-1, the J call TRBJ2-1; as DNA is missing, the TRBD2 call by TCRdb cannot be tested. The V gene's germline CDR1 is DFQATT and CDR2 SNEGSKA (reference sequence). CDR3 length: 15 residues. The CDR3: CSARDYTSVVNEQFF.

V and J are TRBV20-1 and TRBJ2-3; TCRdb selects TRBD2, and the lack of DNA leaves this call unchecked. This CDR3 region has 14 residues. Germline V gene data show CDR1 as DFQATT and CDR2 as SNEGSKA (reference sequence). The CDR3 reads CSARPRPSTDTQYF.

This chain connects TRBV5-1 to TRBJ1-1. CDR1 is SGHRS, CDR2 YFSETQ, per germline. The CDR3 totals 13 residues. The CDR3 protein is CASSSAGYTEAFF.

The genes are TRBV7-2 and TRBJ2-3. The CDR3 has 14 amino acids. The germline CDR1 and CDR2 sequences are SGHTA and FQGNSA. CDR3 residues: CASSLALVADTQYF.

The rearrangement joins TRBV5-1 to TRBJ2-7; TCRdb selects TRBD2, and the lack of DNA leaves this call unchecked. Germline lookup yields CDR1 SGHRS and CDR2 YFSETQ. CDR3 size: 12 residues. The CDR3 is CASSGGAYEQYF.

The CDR3 is CSAVLWGGEQYF. This chain joins TRBV29-1 and TRBJ2-7; TCRdb names TRBD1, which stays unverified in the absence of DNA. The CDR3 length is 12 residues. Germline CDR1 and CDR2: SQVTM and ANQGSEA.

The rearrangement links TRBV7-9 to TRBJ2-1; TCRdb returns TRBD2, unconfirmable since there is no DNA. The CDR3 consists of 11 residues. Germline CDR1 is SEHNR and CDR2 is FQNEAQ (reference sequence). CDR3: CASSSGLVPSF.